This T cell receptor (beta chain) stems from a study of shared clonotypes between healthy human individuals. It was into CD45RA+ naive and CD45RA-negative memory subsets that the CD4+ cells were split. Study outcomes and limitations: Represented genetic and exposure-history diversity was restricted by having few donors.

The CDR3 spans 16 residues. The trim removed 4 bases at V and 2 bases at J, leaving 7 bases unmatched. Germline CDR1 is LGHNA and CDR2 is YSLEER. Concerning this clone itself: Its matching antigen is unknown.

Each PCR replicate from the sorted subsets contained 200 to 250 ng DNA, which is some 31,000 T cell genomes. Profiling relied on immunoSEQ multiplex PCR, and the TCRdb table lists in-frame clones only, not all of them. Of hundreds of thousands of clones listed, around 67% are singletons. The chain has TRBV4-3 and TRBJ1-2; 10 nucleotides match TRBD1. What was sequenced was memory CD4+ T cells sorted from blood. Subset meaning: CD45RA-negative fraction. This TCR was recovered from a man aged 25-45 years in good health. CDR3 sequence reads: CASSPSGTGVNYGYTF. The CDR3 region has the DNA TGCGCCAGCAGCCCTTCCGGGACAGGGGTGAACTATGGCTACACCTTC.